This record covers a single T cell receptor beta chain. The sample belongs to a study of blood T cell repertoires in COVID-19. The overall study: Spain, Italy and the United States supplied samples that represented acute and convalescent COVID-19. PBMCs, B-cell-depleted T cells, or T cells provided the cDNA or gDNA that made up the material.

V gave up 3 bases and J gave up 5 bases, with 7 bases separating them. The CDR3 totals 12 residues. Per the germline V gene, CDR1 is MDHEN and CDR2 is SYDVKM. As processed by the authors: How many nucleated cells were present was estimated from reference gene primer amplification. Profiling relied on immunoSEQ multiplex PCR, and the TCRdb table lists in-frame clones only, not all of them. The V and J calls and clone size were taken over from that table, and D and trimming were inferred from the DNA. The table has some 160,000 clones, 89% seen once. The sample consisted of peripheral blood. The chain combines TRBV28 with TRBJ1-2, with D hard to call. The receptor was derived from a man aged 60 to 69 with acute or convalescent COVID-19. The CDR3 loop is CASSLNLYGYTF. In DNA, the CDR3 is TGTGCCAGCAGTTTGAACTTGTATGGCTACACCTTC.